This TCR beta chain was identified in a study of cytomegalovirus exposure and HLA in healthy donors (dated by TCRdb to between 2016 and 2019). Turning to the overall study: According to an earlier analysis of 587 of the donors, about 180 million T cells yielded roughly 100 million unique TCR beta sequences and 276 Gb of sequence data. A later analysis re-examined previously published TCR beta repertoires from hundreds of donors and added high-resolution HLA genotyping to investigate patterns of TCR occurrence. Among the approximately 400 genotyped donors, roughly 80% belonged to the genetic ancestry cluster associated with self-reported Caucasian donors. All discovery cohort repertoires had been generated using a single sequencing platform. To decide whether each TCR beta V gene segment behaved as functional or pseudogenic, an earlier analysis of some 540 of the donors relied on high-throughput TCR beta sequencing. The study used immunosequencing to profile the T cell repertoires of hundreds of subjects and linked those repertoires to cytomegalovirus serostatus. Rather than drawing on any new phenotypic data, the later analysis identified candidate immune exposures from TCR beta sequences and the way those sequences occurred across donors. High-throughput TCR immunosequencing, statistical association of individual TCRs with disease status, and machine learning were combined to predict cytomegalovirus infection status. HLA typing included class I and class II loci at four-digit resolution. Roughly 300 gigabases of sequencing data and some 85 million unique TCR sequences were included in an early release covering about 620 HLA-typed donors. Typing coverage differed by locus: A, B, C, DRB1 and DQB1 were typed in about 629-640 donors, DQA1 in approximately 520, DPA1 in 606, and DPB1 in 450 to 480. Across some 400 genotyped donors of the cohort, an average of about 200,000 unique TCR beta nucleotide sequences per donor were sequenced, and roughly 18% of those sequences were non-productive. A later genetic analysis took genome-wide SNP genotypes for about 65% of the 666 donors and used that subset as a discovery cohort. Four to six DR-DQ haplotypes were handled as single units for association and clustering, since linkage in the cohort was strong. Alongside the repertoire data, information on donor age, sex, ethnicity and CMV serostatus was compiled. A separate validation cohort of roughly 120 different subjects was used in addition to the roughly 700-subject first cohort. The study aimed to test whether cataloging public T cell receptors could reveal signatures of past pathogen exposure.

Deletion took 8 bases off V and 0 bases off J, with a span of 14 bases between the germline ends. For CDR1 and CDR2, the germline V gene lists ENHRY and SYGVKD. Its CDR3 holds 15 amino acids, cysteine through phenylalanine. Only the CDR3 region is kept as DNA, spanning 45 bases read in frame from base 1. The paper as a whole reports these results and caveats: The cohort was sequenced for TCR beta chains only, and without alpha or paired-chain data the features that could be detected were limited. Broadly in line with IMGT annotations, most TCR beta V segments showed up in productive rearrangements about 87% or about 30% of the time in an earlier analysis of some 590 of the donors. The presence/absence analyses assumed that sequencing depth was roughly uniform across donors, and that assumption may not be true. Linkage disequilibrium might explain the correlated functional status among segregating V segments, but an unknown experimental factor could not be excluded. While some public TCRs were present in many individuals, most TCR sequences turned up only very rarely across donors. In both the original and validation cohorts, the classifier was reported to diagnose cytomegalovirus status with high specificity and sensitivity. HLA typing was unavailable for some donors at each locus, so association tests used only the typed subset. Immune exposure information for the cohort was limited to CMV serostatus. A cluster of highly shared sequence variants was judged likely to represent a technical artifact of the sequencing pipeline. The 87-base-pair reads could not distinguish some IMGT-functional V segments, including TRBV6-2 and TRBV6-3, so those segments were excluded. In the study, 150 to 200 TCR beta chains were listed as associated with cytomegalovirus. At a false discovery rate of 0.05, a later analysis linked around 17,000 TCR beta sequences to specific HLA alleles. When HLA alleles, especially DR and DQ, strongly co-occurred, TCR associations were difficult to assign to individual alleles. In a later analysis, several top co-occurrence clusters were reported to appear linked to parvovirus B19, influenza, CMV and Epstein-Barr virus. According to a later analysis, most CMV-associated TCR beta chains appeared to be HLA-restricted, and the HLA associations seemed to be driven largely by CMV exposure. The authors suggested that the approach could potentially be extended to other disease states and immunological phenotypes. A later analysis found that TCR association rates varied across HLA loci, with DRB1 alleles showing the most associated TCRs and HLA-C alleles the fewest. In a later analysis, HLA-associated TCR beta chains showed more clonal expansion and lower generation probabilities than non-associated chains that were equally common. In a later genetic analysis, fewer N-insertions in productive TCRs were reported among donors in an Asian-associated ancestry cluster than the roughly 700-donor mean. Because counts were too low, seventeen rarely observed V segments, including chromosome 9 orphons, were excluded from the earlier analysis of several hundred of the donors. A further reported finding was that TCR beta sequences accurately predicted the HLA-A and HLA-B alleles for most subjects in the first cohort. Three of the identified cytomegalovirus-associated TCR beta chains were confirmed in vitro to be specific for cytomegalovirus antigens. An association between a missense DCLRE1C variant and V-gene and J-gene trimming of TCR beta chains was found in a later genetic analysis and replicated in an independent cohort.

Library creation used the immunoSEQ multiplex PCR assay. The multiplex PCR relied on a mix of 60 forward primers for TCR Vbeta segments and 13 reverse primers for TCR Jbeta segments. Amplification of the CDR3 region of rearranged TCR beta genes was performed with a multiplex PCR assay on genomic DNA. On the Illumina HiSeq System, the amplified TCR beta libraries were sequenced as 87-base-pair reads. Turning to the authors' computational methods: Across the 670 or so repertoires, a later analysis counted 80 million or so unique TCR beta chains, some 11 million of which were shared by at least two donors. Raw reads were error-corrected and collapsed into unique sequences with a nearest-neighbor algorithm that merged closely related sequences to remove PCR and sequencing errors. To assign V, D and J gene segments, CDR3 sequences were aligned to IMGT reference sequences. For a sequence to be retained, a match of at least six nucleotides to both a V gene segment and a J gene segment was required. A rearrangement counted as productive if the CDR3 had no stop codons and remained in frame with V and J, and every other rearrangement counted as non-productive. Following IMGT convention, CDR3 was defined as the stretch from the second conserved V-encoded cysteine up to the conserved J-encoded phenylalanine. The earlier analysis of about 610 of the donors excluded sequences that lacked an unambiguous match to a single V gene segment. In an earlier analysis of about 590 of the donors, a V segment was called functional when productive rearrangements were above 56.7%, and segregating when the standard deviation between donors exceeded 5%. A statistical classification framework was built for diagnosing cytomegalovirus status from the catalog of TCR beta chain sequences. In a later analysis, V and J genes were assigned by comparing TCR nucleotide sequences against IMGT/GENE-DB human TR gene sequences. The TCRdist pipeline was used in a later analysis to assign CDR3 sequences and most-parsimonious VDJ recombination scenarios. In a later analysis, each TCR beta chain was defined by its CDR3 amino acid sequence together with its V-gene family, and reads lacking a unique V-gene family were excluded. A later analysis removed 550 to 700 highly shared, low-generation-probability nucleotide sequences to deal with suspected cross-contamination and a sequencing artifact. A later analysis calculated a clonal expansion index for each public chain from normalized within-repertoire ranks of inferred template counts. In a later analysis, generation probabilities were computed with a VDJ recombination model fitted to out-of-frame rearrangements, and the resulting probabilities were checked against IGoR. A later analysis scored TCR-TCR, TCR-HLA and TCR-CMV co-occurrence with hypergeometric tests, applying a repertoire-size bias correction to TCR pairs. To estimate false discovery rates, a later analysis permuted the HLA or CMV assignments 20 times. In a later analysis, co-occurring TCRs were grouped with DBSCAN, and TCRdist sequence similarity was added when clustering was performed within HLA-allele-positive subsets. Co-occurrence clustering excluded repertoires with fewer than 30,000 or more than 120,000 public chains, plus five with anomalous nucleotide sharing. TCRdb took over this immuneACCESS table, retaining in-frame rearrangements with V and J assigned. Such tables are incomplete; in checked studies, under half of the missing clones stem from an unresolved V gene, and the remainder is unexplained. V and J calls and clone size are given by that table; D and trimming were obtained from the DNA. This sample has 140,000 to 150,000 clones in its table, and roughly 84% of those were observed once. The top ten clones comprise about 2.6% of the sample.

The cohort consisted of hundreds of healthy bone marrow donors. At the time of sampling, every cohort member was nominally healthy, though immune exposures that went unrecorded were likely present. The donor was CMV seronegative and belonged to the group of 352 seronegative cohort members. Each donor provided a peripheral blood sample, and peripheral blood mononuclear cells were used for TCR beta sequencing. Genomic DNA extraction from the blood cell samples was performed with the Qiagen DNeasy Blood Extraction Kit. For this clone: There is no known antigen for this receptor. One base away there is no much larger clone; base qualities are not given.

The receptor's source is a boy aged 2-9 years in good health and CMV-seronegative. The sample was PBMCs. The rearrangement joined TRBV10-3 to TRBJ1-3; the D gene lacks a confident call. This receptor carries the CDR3 CAIRGSVTSGNTIYF. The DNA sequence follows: TGTGCCATCCGAGGAAGCGTTACCTCTGGAAACACCATATATTTT.